This T cell receptor beta chain comes out of a study of blood T cell repertoires in COVID-19. Study in general: The samples span acute and convalescent COVID-19 from the United States, Italy and Spain.

The V end was cut by 5 bases, the J end by 7 bases, with 14 bases between. This CDR3 is 13 amino acids long. The germline V gene encodes CDR1 KGHSH and CDR2 LQKENI. In the authors' methods: Amplified reference gene primers provided the basis for estimating nucleated cell counts. Repertoires were generated with immunoSEQ multiplex PCR, while TCRdb's copy carries only in-frame clones and drops some. V and J calls plus clone size are reproduced from that table; the DNA served to infer D and trimming. Of about 330,000 clones detected, around 89% appear once; the ten largest clones hold approximately 4%. The sequence was obtained from a woman aged 45-65 years with active or convalescent COVID-19. The chain links TRBV18 to TRBJ1-2; possibly TRBD1 for D (6 bases). The sample taken for sequencing was peripheral blood. The chain's CDR3 is CASSSYQGSGYTF. CDR3 nucleotides: TGTGCCAGCTCATCCTACCAGGGGTCTGGCTACACCTTC.